Listed below are T cell receptor beta chains from one sample, sequenced in a study of T cell repertoires in cytomegalovirus infection. Their antigens remain unidentified. TCRdb ran MiXCR on the reads and lists one entry per CDR3 protein. The data hold a few hundred thousand distinct CDR3 sequences, with around a third observed a single time. The source was cultured PBMCs, collected from culture after CMV antigen stimulation. Receptor source: a human donor in good health (CMV status not recorded). Some clones in this sample may be carry-over from other donors' samples. CDR3s include the opening cysteine and the closing phenylalanine or tryptophan. D genes are given only for firm matches. Clone size is given for some rows only: seen once, a few or many times, or a class if the clone is expanded.

>-|TRBJ2-1|TRBV7-8|many
TGTGCCAGCAGCCTGGGGCGAGAGACAGCGTACAATGAGCAGTTCTTC
CASSLGRETAYNEQFF
>TRBD2|TRBJ2-1|TRBV20-1|-
TGCAGTGCTAGAGATACCGTTGGGCTAGCGGGAGGGGAGTTCTTC
CSARDTVGLAGGEFF
>-|TRBJ2-3|TRBV7-2|-
TGTGCCAGCAGCCCGACTAAAGATACGCAGTATTTT
CASSPTKDTQYF
>-|TRBJ2-1|TRBV27|few
TGTGCCAGCAGTTTAGAGTTCGCGGTTAGCTCCTACAATGAGCAGTTCTTC
CASSLEFAVSSYNEQFF
>-|TRBJ1-1|TRBV5-4|few
TGTGCCAGCAGCTTACCCGGGCCACAAAGGGGGACTGAAGCTTTCTTT
CASSLPGPQRGTEAFF
>-|TRBJ1-3|TRBV7-2|many
TGTGCCAGCAGCTTACCTAGCTCTGGAAACACCATATATTTT
CASSLPSSGNTIYF
>-|TRBJ1-2|TRBV6-5|few
TGTGCCAGCAGTTATGCCCAGGTGTCGGGCATGGGAGGCTACACCTTC
CASSYAQVSGMGGYTF
>TRBD2|TRBJ2-4|TRBV12-3/TRBV12-4|few
TGTGCCAGCAGTTTACCTAGCGGGAAGAGGGGCATTCAGTACTTC
CASSLPSGKRGIQYF
>-|TRBJ2-3|TRBV20-1|-
TGCAGTGCTTACGGGAGAGACGGCACAGATACGCAGTATTTT
CSAYGRDGTDTQYF
>-|TRBJ2-1|TRBV14|-
TGTGCCAGCAGCCAAGATACTGCCAGTGTCCGCTTC
CASSQDTASVRF
>-|TRBJ2-7|TRBV11-2|-
TGTGCCAGCAGCTTAGACAGGTCGGGGGAGCAGTACTTC
CASSLDRSGEQYF
>TRBD1|TRBJ1-5|TRBV6-6|-
TGTGCCAGCAGGACCCCCGGGACAGGTCCTAATCAGCCCCAGCATTTT
CASRTPGTGPNQPQHF
>-|TRBJ1-3|TRBV4-3|-
TGCGCCAGCAGCCAAGATCCGAGGTCTGGAAACACCATATATTTT
CASSQDPRSGNTIYF
>-|TRBJ2-3|TRBV19|-
TGTGCCAGTAGTAGAACTATAGCGGCAGATACGCAGTATTTT
CASSRTIAADTQYF
>TRBD2|TRBJ2-1|TRBV6-6|-
TGTGCCAGCAGTTACCTTGGACTAGCGGACAATGAGCAGTTCTTC
CASSYLGLADNEQFF
>-|TRBJ2-3|TRBV4-3|-
TGCGCCAGCAGCCACCGCGCCTGGGGGGATACGCAGTATTTT
CASSHRAWGDTQYF
>TRBD2|TRBJ2-1|TRBV5-4|-
TGTGCCAGCAGCCGGACTAGTAGCTCCTACAATGAGCAGTTCTTC
CASSRTSSSYNEQFF
>TRBD2|TRBJ2-5|TRBV11-2|few
TGTGCCAGCAGCCGAGCGGGAGCCCGGGAGACCCAGTACTTC
CASSRAGARETQYF
>TRBD1|TRBJ1-5|TRBV25-1|few
TGTGCCAGCAGTGACCACTATGGACAGGGCTCGGGGGAGCCCCAGCATTTT
CASSDHYGQGSGEPQHF
>-|TRBJ2-2|TRBV11-2|few
TGTGCCAGCAGCTCGAGAGCAGTTACGAACACCGGGGAGCTGTTTTTT
CASSSRAVTNTGELFF